This T cell receptor (beta chain) was recorded in a study of memory CD4+ T cells and cytomegalovirus serostatus. Study overall: Of the healthy Belgian adults, several were CMV seropositive and 20 to 30 seronegative. Study-level points and caveats: CD4+ memory repertoires contained about 40% of the 164 reported CMV TCRbeta sequences.

The sort gate was single viable CD3+CD4+CD8-CD45RO+ cells for memory CD4+ T cells. Total CD4+ T cells were enriched by CD4 positive selection. In regard to this clone: Its antigen is not identified.

Libraries were prepared by immunoSEQ multiplex PCR; TCRdb keeps only in-frame clonotypes and omits some of them. The top ten hold around 0.6% of the sample, which has roughly 45,000 clones, approximately 80% seen once. This clonotype was sampled from an adult in good health and CMV-seronegative. The sequencing input was memory CD4+ T cells from blood.

Here the CDR3 reads CASSLMGSYEQYF. Written as DNA, the CDR3 is TGCGCCAGCAGCTTGATGGGGAGCTACGAGCAGTACTTC. The chain joins TRBV5-1 to TRBJ2-7, with TRBD2 as a possible D gene (5 bases). The CDR3 sequence is 13 residues long. V gave up 1 base and J gave up 3 bases, with 8 bases separating them. Germline V gene data show CDR1 as SGHRS and CDR2 as YFSETQ.